This T cell receptor beta chain was profiled in a study of blood T cells in healthy people across ages. Study outcomes and limitations: Diversity of TCR beta per million T cells declined in a roughly linear way with age.

In the case of this clonotype: The antigen remains unidentified.

It was with a sample-barcoded 5' primer and a J-beta primer mix that a second PCR of about 7 to 12 cycles was run. Every sample produced at least 3 million CDR3-containing paired-end reads. TCRdb re-analysed the 5' RACE reads in MiXCR, keeping a single row per CDR3 protein. This sample has around 1.5 million distinct CDR3 sequences; 42% occur once, and the top ten carry 7.9%. Germline V gene data show CDR1 as MGHRA and CDR2 as YSYEKL. The CDR3 contains 12 residues. Deletions cut 1 base from V and 10 bases from J, with 10 bases between. The source of this sequence is a woman aged 18 to 35 in good health. The genes are TRBV4-1 and TRBJ1-1; a possible D gene is TRBD1 (5 bases). Sequencing was done on a sample of blood. CDR3 loop: CASSQGPGRAFF. The CDR3 region has the DNA TGCGCCAGCAGCCAAGGGCCGGGGCGAGCTTTCTTT.